This paragraph covers one TCR beta chain sequence. This sample was taken from a study of blood T cell repertoires in COVID-19. CDR1 and CDR2 from the germline V gene are LNHDA and SQIVND (reference sequence). V shed 6 bases, J shed 4 bases, and the junction held 7 bases outside the gene matches. The CDR3 sequence is 16 residues long. Measured with immunoSEQ multiplex PCR; TCRdb has only the in-frame clones, and not every one. The top ten hold approximately 3.4% of the sample, which has roughly 500,000 clones, approximately 85% seen once. V usage is TRBV19 and J usage is TRBJ2-1; 12 bases match TRBD2. The sequencing sample was made of peripheral blood. The sequence derives from a human donor in a cohort sampled during active COVID-19. The CDR3 nucleotides read TGTGCCAGTAGATACCGCGGGACTAGCGGGTACAATGAGCAGTTCTTC. This codes for CASRYRGTSGYNEQFF.